What follows is one T cell receptor (beta chain) and its context. The data originate from a study of T-cell reconstitution after alpha-beta-depleted transplantation in children. The authors prepared the TCRbeta library with unique molecular identifiers. TCRdb re-called the PCR reads with MiXCR, one entry per CDR3 protein. The table records 640,000 or so distinct CDR3 sequences, over 15% of them present only once. This TCR was sampled from a human donor who donated a stem cell graft to a child with acute myeloid leukemia. The input for sequencing was PBMCs from the stem cell graft donor, taken from the stem cell graft.

The CDR3 nucleotides read TGTGCCAGCAGTGAAGGGCCGCTGAACACTGAAGCTTTCTTT. It yields the protein CASSEGPLNTEAFF. The chain recombines TRBV6-1 with TRBJ1-1, with D unclear. This CDR3 is built from 14 residues. Trimming cost V 1 base and J 0 bases, with 6 bases left between them. CDR1 MNHNS and CDR2 SASEGT come from the germline V gene.